This record concerns one T cell receptor beta chain sequence. This receptor's antigen is unknown. Base qualities are not provided; no much larger clone lies one nucleotide away. Ophthalmopathy patients were characterized by moderately to severely active disease, a Clinical Activity Score of at least 3, a NOSPECS grade of at least 4, and a disease duration under 3 months. Patients were excluded if they had other autoimmune diseases, uncontrolled infections, pregnancy or lactation. Clinical symptoms, serum thyroxine, TRAb, thyroid ultrasound and orbital computed tomography were used for diagnosis. Ficoll-Paque density gradient centrifugation was used to isolate PBMCs from about 10 ml of fresh peripheral blood. Total RNA was extracted using Trizol reagent, and RNA quality was checked on an Agilent 2100 Bioanalyzer. V is pruned by 3 bases and J by 3 bases, leaving 5 bases of the junction without a gene match. The cysteine opens and the phenylalanine closes a CDR3 of 14 amino acids. Left in the record is the CDR3 DNA by itself, 42 bases read in frame from the first base.

The data were obtained in a study of Graves' ophthalmopathy and Graves' hyperthyroidism (dated by TCRdb to the late 2010s). In the study overall: Peripheral blood was collected before any treatment was given, at the time of initial diagnosis. The study used signatures of the TCR beta repertoire to tell Graves' ophthalmopathy apart from Graves' hyperthyroidism and to predict which patients would progress to ophthalmopathy. In total, around 140 blood samples were TCR-sequenced: 40 to 45 ophthalmopathy, roughly 80 hyperthyroidism and some 17 hyperthyroidism-to-ophthalmopathy patients. A discovery set of 95 to 100 patients (approximately 42 ophthalmopathy, 55 to 60 stable hyperthyroidism) was enrolled to explore V-J signatures distinguishing ophthalmopathy from hyperthyroidism. An independent validation cohort comprised 18 hyperthyroidism patients and 15 to 17 patients who later progressed from hyperthyroidism to ophthalmopathy. In over 5 hyperthyroidism patients, the T-cell repertoires found in thyroid tissue were compared with those found in blood. Once sampling was done, hyperthyroidism patients were given methimazole at a starting dose of 30 mg daily, while ophthalmopathy patients were given high-dose intravenous methylprednisolone. The roughly 100 discovery patients were randomly divided into training and test sets at a 7:3 ratio. Beyond this particular receptor, the publication reports: In validation, the model predicted ophthalmopathy progression with nearly 71% sensitivity and approximately 72% specificity; around twelve predicted patients were CT-confirmed with GO in a median of approximately 6.5 months. Sample size was not predetermined statistically, and investigators were not blinded to group allocation. In cross-validation, the 13-signature model distinguished ophthalmopathy from stable hyperthyroidism with approximately 88% sensitivity and just under 84% specificity, and in the test set the corresponding values were approximately 80% and 75%. Among expanded thyroid clonotypes with frequency above 0.001, most also showed up in blood, which suggests that blood repertoires may reflect the thyroid immune response.

For repertoire sequencing, TCR beta CDR3 regions were amplified from RNA transcripts. The first round was an RT-PCR using HTBI primers with the Qiagen OneStep RT-PCR kit, and this first round was followed by a second-round multiplex PCR, then size selection and purification. The libraries underwent paired-end sequencing with 100 bp reads on an Illumina HiSeq2000. The original pipeline was this. SOAPnuke was used to process the reads, throwing out any read that had adapters, had uncalled bases, had a mean Phred below 15, or lacked an exact constant-primer or identifier match. COPE v1.2.5 was used to merge the high-quality paired reads. Each unique nucleotide sequence was defined as a clonotype, and clonotypes were aligned to IMGT TRB V, D and J references with MiTCR v1.1. Only V-J combinations with frequency above 0.0001 were analysed, covering approximately 99% of repertoires. A TCR clonal expansion and chaos score per V-J combination was defined as the ratio of F50 clonal expansion to chaos observed in the TCRdist matrix. Welch's t-statistics and random forest were used to narrow the features down to about twelve V-J combinations, which were then fed into a naive Bayes classifier. The similarity between thyroid and blood repertoires was quantified using the Morisita-Horn index. The public sequencing data were trimmed at Q25 with fastp and processed into clonotypes with MiXCR by TCRdb, which kept only in-frame beta chains. Every distinct CDR3 protein forms one entry, paired with its most common genes and DNA. V and J calls and clone size were set by TCRdb, not the authors. Within this sample are 150,000 to 200,000 distinct CDR3 sequences, with about two fifths of them counted one time only. The ten most abundant clones make up less than 9.5% of the sample.

The sample comprised peripheral blood. The sequence was collected from a man between 25 and 39 years old with Graves' ophthalmopathy. Donor details come from another sample of the same person, matched by shared clones. The chain links TRBV12-3 or TRBV12-4 with TRBJ2-7; TRBD1 matches 7 bases in the middle. In nucleotides, the sequence is TGTGCCAGCAGTTTCAAGGGACAGCTCTACGAGCAGTACTTC. Its protein product is CASSFKGQLYEQYF.